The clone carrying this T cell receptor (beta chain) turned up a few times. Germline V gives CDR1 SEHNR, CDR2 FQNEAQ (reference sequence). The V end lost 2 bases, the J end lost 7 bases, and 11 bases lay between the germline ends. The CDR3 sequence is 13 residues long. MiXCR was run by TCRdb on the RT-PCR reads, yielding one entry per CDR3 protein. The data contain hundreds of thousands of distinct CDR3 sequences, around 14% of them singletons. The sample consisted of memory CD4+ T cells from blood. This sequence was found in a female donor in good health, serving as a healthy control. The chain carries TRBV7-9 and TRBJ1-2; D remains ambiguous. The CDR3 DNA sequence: TGTGCCAGCAGCTTAAAGGCTTGGGCTGGCTACACCTTC. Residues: CASSLKAWAGYTF.